This TCR beta chain was captured in a study of cytomegalovirus exposure and HLA in healthy donors. Study-level information: As released early, the data held around 80 million unique TCRs from HLA-typed donors.

Points on this clone: Its matching antigen is unknown.

It was with 60 Vbeta and 13 Jbeta primers that the PCR ran. TCRdb's copy holds only in-frame clones and misses some; the assay was immunoSEQ multiplex PCR. The sample spans about 170,000 clones; the ten largest clones claim about 0.8%. Each donor was healthy, and each was a bone marrow donor. Germline-derived CDR1 and CDR2 are GTSNPN and SVGIG (reference sequence). CDR3 length equals 17 residues. Trimming left V 5 bases short and J 0 bases short, with 21 bases between. Overall study findings and caveats: Analyses of presence/absence relied on an assumption of roughly uniform sequencing depth across donors.

Sequencing was carried out using PBMCs. The chain links TRBV30 to TRBJ2-3; D may be TRBD2 (6 bases). The source of this sequence is a woman younger than 30 in good health and CMV-seropositive. The CDR3 DNA is TGTGCCTGGGGGAAGGGAGTCGGGGGACCTAGCACAGATACGCAGTATTTT. Protein: CAWGKGVGGPSTDTQYF.